One and the same sample provided the 19 T cell receptor beta chains below, sequenced in a study of shared clonotypes between healthy human individuals. Naive CD8 cells comprised CD45RO-negative, CCR7-positively selected cells, excluding terminally differentiated effector memory CD45RA+ cells. Clones were read by immunoSEQ multiplex PCR, and TCRdb kept only the in-frame ones, dropping some. Among millions of clones listed, 90% to 95% were seen once. Input material: naive CD8+ T cells from PBMCs. Source of these receptors: a man aged 18 to 30 in good health. Some clones in this sample may be carry-over from other donors' samples.

V usage is TRBV6-5 and J usage is TRBJ1-1; TRBD1 might be the D (5 bases). V dropped 7 bases and J dropped 4 bases, with 16 bases sitting between them. The CDR3 contains 14 residues. Germline V gene sequence: CDR1 MNHEY, CDR2 SVGAGI. This CDR3 reads CASIDGGGFTEAFF. The CDR3 DNA reads TGTGCCAGCATCGACGGTGGGGGATTCACTGAAGCTTTCTTT.

V and J are TRBV2 and TRBJ2-5; 13 bases are a match to TRBD2. Per the germline V gene, CDR1 is SNHLY and CDR2 is FYNNEI. V shed 4 bases and J 5 bases; nucleotides not matched to a gene: 4. CDR3 length equals 15 residues. The CDR3 DNA sequence: TGTGCCAGCAGTGGTGGACTAGCGGGAGTGGAGACCCAGTACTTC. Translating gives CASSGGLAGVETQYF.

The chain uses TRBV4-3 and TRBJ2-2; maybe TRBD2 (6 bases). Looked up from germline, CDR1 is LGHNA and CDR2 is YSLEER. The V end was cut by 1 base, the J end by 7 bases, with 13 bases between. The CDR3 is 15 residues long. The CDR3 sequence is CASSQGVSGSGELFF. CDR3 in DNA: TGCGCCAGCAGCCAAGGTGTTAGCGGCAGCGGGGAGCTGTTTTTT.

The chain is built from TRBV30 and TRBJ2-7, with 9 bases matching TRBD2. Germline CDR1 is GTSNPN and CDR2 is SVGIG (reference sequence). V lost 1 base to trimming and J lost 1 base; unmatched junction nucleotides: 17. This CDR3 has 19 residues. CDR3 nucleotides: TGTGCCTGGAGTGGGCGAACCACTAATCGACTAGCGGATTCCTACGAGCAGTACTTC. Translation: CAWSGRTTNRLADSYEQYF.

The CDR3 loop reads CAARGDTEAFF. The CDR3 bases are TGTGCCGCAAGAGGGGACACTGAAGCTTTCTTT. The chain joins TRBV10-3 to TRBJ1-1; tentative D call: TRBD1 (5 bases). The CDR3 contains 11 residues. V was trimmed by 11 bases and J by 3 bases, leaving 10 bases between them. CDR1 ENHRY and CDR2 SYGVKD come from the germline V gene.

The CDR3 loop reads CASSFDRLNTEAFF. The CDR3 bases are TGTGCCAGCAGTTTCGACAGGCTGAACACTGAAGCTTTCTTT. The chain uses TRBV6-6 and TRBJ1-1; maybe TRBD1 (6 bases). The CDR3 covers 14 residues. Germline CDR1 and CDR2: MNHNY and SVGAGI (reference sequence). Trimming stripped 4 bases from V and 0 bases from J, with 9 bases between.

This clone was observed once. The V gene is TRBV5-6, the J gene TRBJ2-3, with 11 bases fitting TRBD1. Trimming removed 4 bases from V and 5 bases from J; junction bases left unmatched: 12. The CDR3 is 17 amino acids. Germline V gene lookup returns CDR1 SGHDT and CDR2 YYEEEE. Here the CDR3 reads CASSTWTGGDWRDTQYF. As DNA, the CDR3 is TGTGCCAGCAGCACCTGGACAGGGGGCGATTGGAGAGATACGCAGTATTTT.

With respect to this clone: Different DNA sequences within this sample yield the same CDR3. The J gene is TRBJ1-1, the V gene TRBV7-8, with D possibly TRBD1 on 6 matching bases. This CDR3 has 15 residues. Trimming took off 4 bases at V and 1 base at J, with 13 bases between the two ends. The germline V gene has CDR1 SGHVS and CDR2 FQNEAQ. The CDR3 DNA reads TGTGCCAGCAGCTCTGGGGGGGGCCCGAACACTGAAGCTTTCTTT. It codes for CASSSGGGPNTEAFF.

This chain joins TRBV28 and TRBJ2-4, with 9 positions matching TRBD2. The junction had 9 bases not matched to a gene; V was cut back by 7 bases and J by 2 bases. CDR3 length: 16 residues. Germline CDR1 is MDHEN and CDR2 is SYDVKM. The CDR3 reads CASNLGASGTKNIQYF. The DNA for the CDR3 is TGTGCCAGCAACTTGGGGGCTAGCGGGACCAAAAACATTCAGTACTTC.

The V call is TRBV4-3, the J call TRBJ1-2; D is unclear. V was pared by 0 bases and J by 2 bases, with 7 bases between. CDR3 size: 14 residues. Per the germline V gene, CDR1 is LGHNA and CDR2 is YSLEER. The CDR3 sequence: CASSQDAENYGYTF. The DNA for the CDR3 is TGCGCCAGCAGCCAAGATGCGGAAAACTATGGCTACACCTTC.

The V gene is TRBV7-9, the J gene TRBJ2-1; 7 bases line up with TRBD2. The CDR3 is made up of 16 amino acids. Germline values: CDR1 SEHNR, CDR2 FQNEAQ (reference sequence). V lost 5 bases, J lost 0 bases, and 7 bases stayed unmatched. CDR3 DNA: TGTGCCAGCAGCCAACTAGCGACGAGCTCCTACAATGAGCAGTTCTTC. This gives the protein CASSQLATSSYNEQFF.

V is TRBV7-8 and J is TRBJ2-5, with unresolved D. The germline CDR1 and CDR2 sequences are SGHVS and FQNEAQ. The V gene lost 5 bases and the J gene lost 3 bases, with 13 bases spanning the gap. The CDR3 runs 14 residues. This CDR3 reads CASSKPTGEETQYF. The DNA for the CDR3 is TGTGCCAGCAGCAAACCTACCGGAGAAGAGACCCAGTACTTC.

This chain joins TRBV28 and TRBJ2-3; 10 positions agree with TRBD1. After removal of 6 bases from V and 4 bases from J, the junction contained 7 bases not matched to a gene. Germline CDR1 reads MDHEN; CDR2 reads SYDVKM. There are 15 residues in the CDR3. DNA for the CDR3: TGTGCCAGCAGCCCCGACAGGGGGCGCCCAGATACGCAGTATTTT. Its protein is CASSPDRGRPDTQYF.

In this sample, this clone turned up once. The rearrangement links TRBV11-2 to TRBJ2-7, with 7 bases that match TRBD2. Looked up from germline, CDR1 is SGHAT and CDR2 is FQNNGV. The CDR3 spans 16 residues. J gave up 0 bases and V 3 bases, and 8 bases lay outside the gene matches. DNA for the CDR3: TGTGCCAGCAGCTTTCCCAGCGGGGTTGGCTCCTACGAGCAGTACTTC. Its translation: CASSFPSGVGSYEQYF.

J is TRBJ1-6 and V is TRBV11-3, with D unresolved. With 10 bases removed from V and 4 bases from J, the gap between germline ends came to 14 bases. This CDR3 is 14 amino acids long. Germline V gene lookup returns CDR1 SGHNT and CDR2 YENEEA. DNA of the CDR3: TGTGCCATCATACCACGGGATTATAATTCACCCCTCCACTTT. Translation gives CAIIPRDYNSPLHF.

The chain couples TRBV15 to TRBJ1-4; no reliable D call. Trimming left V 8 bases short and J 0 bases short, with 10 bases between. Germline CDR1 reads LNHNV; CDR2 reads YYDKDF (reference sequence). There are 14 residues in the CDR3. The CDR3 loop is CATGPFATNEKLFF. CDR3 in DNA: TGTGCCACCGGACCTTTTGCAACTAATGAAAAACTGTTTTTT.

On this clone itself: The sample has other DNA sequences that encode this CDR3 too. V gene TRBV2 combines with J gene TRBJ2-1; TRBD2 aligns across 10 bases. This CDR3 is built from 15 residues. Germline lookup yields CDR1 SNHLY and CDR2 FYNNEI. V gave up 1 base and J gave up 4 bases; unmatched junction bases: 1. The CDR3 sequence is CASSEGTSGYNEQFF. The CDR3 region has the DNA TGTGCCAGCAGTGAAGGGACTAGCGGATACAATGAGCAGTTCTTC.

The genes are TRBV27 and TRBJ2-1, with 14 bases that match TRBD2. The V segment lost 5 bases and the J segment 9 bases; nucleotides outside the gene matches: 6. This CDR3 has 15 residues. Per the germline V gene, CDR1 is MNHEY and CDR2 is SMNVEV (reference sequence). CDR3 sequence: CASSPGTSGSIEQFF. Here the CDR3 DNA reads TGTGCCAGCAGTCCCGGGACTAGCGGGAGTATTGAGCAGTTCTTC.

This chain uses TRBV5-1 with TRBJ2-7; 7 bases line up with TRBD1. The CDR3 runs to 16 residues. Trimming at V came to 3 bases and at J to 2 bases, leaving 11 bases not matched to a gene. Germline CDR1 SGHRS, CDR2 YFSETQ. The CDR3 protein is CASSYWPGTETYEQYF. The CDR3 DNA is TGCGCCAGCAGCTATTGGCCCGGGACAGAAACCTACGAGCAGTACTTC.